This TCR beta chain was sequenced in a study of blood T cells in healthy people across ages. Overall study results and limits: Per million T cells, the diversity of TCR beta decreased roughly linearly as age advanced.

Regarding this clonotype: Antigen unknown.

Using a J-beta primer mix together with a sample-barcoded 5' primer, a second PCR was run for 7 to 11 cycles. TCRdb processed the 5' RACE reads anew with MiXCR; each CDR3 protein has one entry. The sample lists about 1.8 million distinct CDR3 sequences, around 48% seen once, with 2% to 2.5% in the top ten. For every donor, a draw yielded ten milliliters of peripheral blood. V was pared by 0 bases and J by 2 bases, with 12 bases between. This CDR3 contains 15 residues. Germline V gene sequence: CDR1 SGHRS, CDR2 YFSETQ. The sequence was collected from a woman in her thirties or forties in good health. Sequences were obtained from blood. The chain couples TRBV5-1 to TRBJ2-7; D remains ambiguous. The CDR3 nucleotides read TGCGCCAGCAGCTTGGGTGCAGGAACACCCTACGAGCAGTACTTC. As protein: CASSLGAGTPYEQYF. Combining the CDR3 with reference TRBV5-1 and TRBJ2-7 gives the whole variable domain KAGVTQTPRYLIKTRGQQVTLSCSPISGHRSVSWYQQTPGQGLQFLFEYFSETQRNKGNFPGRFSGRQFSNSRSEMNVSTLELGDSALYLCASSLGAGTPYEQYFGPGTRLTVT.